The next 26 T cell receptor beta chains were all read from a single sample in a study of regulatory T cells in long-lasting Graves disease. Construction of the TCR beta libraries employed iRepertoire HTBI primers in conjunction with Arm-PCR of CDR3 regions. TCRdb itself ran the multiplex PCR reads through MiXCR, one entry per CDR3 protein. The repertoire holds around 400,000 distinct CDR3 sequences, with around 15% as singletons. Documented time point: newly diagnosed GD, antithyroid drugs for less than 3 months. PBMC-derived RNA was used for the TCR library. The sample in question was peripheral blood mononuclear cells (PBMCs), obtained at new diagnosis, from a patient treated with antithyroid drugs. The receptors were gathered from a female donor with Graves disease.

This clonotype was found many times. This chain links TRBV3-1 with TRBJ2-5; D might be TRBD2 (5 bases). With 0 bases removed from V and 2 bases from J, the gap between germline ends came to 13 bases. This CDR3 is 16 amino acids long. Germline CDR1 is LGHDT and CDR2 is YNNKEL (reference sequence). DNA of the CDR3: TGTGCCAGCAGCCAAGAGTTCCGCGGGTCGCAAGAGACCCAGTACTTC. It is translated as CASSQEFRGSQETQYF.

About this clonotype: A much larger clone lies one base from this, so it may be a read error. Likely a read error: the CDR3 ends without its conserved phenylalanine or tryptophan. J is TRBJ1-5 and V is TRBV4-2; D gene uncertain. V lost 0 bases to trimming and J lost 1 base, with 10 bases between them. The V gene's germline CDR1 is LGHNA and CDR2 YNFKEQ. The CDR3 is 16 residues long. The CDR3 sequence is CASSQDWTDSNQPQHL. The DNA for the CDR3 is TGTGCCAGCAGCCAAGACTGGACGGACAGCAATCAGCCCCAGCATCTT.

CDR3 residues: CASSEKGTGKPYGYTF. The CDR3 bases are TGTGCCAGCAGCGAAAAGGGGACAGGGAAACCCTATGGCTACACCTTC. This sequence joins TRBV9 and TRBJ1-2, with TRBD1 matching over 9 bases. V lost 3 bases, J lost 4 bases, and 10 bases stayed unmatched. The germline gives CDR1 SGDLS, CDR2 YYNGEE. The CDR3 is 16 residues long.

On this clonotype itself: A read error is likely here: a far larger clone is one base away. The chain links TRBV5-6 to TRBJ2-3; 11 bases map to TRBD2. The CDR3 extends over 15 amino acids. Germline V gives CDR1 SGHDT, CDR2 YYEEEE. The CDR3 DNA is TGTGCCAGCAGCTTGGGACTAGCGGGAACAGATATGCAGTATTTT. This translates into CASSLGLAGTDMQYF.

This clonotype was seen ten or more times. The CDR3, as DNA: TGTGCCAGCAGCGACGGGACATCTAGCACAGATACGCAGTATTTT. Amino acids: CASSDGTSSTDTQYF. V is TRBV7-3 and J is TRBJ2-3; possibly TRBD1 for D (6 bases). CDR1 and CDR2 from the germline V gene are SGHTA and FQGTGA. This CDR3 region has 15 residues. The ends were cut back, 5 bases at V and 0 bases at J, with 12 bases in the middle.

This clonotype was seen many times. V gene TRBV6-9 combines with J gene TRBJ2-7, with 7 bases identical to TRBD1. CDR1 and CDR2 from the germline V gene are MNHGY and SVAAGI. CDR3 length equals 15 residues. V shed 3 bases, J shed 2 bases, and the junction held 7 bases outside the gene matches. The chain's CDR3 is CASSYGSGQAYEQYF. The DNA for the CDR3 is TGTGCCAGCAGTTACGGGTCCGGACAGGCCTACGAGCAGTACTTC.

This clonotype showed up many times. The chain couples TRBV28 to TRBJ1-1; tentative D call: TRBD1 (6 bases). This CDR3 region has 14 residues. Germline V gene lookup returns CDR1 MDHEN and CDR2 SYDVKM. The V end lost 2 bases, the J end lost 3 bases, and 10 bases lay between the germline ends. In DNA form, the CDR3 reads TGTGCCAGCAGTTTAAGGGGGATGGACACTGAAGCTTTCTTT. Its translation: CASSLRGMDTEAFF.

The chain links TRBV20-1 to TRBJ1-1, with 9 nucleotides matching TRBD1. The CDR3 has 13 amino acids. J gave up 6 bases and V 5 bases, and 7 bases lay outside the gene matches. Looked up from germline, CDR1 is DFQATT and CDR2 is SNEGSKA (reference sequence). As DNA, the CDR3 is TGCAGTGCTGGACGGGACAGGGTGCCTGAAGCTTTCTTT. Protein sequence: CSAGRDRVPEAFF.

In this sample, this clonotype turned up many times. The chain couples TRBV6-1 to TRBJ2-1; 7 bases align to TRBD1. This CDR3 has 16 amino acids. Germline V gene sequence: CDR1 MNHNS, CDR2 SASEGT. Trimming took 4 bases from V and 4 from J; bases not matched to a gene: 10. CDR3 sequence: CASSVDRPGSYNEQFF. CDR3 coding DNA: TGTGCCAGCAGTGTGGACAGGCCCGGTTCGTACAATGAGCAGTTCTTC.

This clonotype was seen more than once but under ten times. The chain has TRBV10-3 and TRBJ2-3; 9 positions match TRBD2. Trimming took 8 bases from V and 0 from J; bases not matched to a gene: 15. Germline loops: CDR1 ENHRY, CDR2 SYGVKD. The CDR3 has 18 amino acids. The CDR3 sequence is CAIGFLAGSTTSTDTQYF. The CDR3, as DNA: TGTGCCATCGGGTTTCTAGCGGGATCCACAACAAGCACAGATACGCAGTATTTT.

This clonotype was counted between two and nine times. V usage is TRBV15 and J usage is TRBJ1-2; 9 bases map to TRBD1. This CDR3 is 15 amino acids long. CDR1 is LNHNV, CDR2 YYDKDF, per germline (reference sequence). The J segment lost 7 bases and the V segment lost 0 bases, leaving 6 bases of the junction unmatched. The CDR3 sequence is CATSRDPGQGLGYTF. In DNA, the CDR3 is TGTGCCACCAGCAGAGATCCGGGACAGGGACTTGGCTACACCTTC.

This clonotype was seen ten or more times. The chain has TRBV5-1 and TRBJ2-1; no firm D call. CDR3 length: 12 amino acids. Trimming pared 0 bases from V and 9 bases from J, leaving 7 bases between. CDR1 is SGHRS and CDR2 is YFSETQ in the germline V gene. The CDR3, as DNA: TGCGCCAGCAGCTTGGAGTTACCTGAGCAGTTCTTC. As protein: CASSLELPEQFF.

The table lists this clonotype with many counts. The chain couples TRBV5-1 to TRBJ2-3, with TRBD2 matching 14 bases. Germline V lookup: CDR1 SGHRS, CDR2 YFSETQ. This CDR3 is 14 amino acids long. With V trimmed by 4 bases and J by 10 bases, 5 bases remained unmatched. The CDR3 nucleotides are TGCGCCAGCAGCGTGGGACTAGCGGGAGAGGCGCAGTATTTT. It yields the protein CASSVGLAGEAQYF.

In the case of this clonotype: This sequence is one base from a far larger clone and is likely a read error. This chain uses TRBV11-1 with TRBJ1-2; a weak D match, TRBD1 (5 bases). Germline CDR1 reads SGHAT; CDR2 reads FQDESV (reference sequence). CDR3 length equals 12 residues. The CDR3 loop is CVSSLGGVGYTF. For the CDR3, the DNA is TGTGTCAGCAGCCTGGGAGGGGTTGGCTACACCTTC.

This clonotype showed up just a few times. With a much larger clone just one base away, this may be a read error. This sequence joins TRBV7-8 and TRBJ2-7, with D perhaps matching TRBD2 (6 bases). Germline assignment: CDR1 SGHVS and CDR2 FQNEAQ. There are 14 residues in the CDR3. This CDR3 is CVSSPGLIVHEQYF. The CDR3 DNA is TGTGTCAGCAGCCCTGGACTAATTGTCCACGAGCAGTACTTC.

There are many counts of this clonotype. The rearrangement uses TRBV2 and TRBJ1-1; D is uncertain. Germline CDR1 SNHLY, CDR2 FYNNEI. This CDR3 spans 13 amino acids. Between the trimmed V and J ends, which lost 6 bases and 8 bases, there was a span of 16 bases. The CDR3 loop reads CASSNPGGLEAFF. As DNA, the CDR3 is TGTGCCAGCAGCAACCCGGGTGGACTCGAAGCTTTCTTT.

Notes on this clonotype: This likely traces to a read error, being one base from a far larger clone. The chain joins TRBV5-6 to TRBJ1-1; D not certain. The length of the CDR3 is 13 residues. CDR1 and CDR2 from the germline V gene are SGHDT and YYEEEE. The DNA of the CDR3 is TGTGTCAGCAGCCCCGAGTTGAACACTGAAGCTTTCTTT. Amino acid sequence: CVSSPELNTEAFF.

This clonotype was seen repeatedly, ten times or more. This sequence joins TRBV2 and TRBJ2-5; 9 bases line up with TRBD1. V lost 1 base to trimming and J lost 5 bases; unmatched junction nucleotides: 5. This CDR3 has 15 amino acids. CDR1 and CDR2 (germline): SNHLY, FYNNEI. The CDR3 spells CASSEGGQGWETQYF. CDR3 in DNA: TGTGCCAGCAGTGAAGGGGGACAGGGTTGGGAGACCCAGTACTTC. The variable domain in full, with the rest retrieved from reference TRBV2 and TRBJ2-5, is EPEVTQTPSHQVTQMGQEVILRCVPISNHLYFYWYRQILGQKVEFLVSFYNNEISEKSEIFDDQFSVERPDGSNFTLKIRSTKLEDSAMYFCASSEGGQGWETQYFGPGTRLLVL.

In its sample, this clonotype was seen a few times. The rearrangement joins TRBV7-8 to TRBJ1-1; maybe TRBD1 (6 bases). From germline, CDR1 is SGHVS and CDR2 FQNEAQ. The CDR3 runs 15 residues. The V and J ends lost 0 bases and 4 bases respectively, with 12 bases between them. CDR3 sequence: CASSLAGGGFTEAFF. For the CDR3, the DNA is TGTGCCAGCAGCTTAGCGGGCGGGGGCTTCACTGAAGCTTTCTTT.

In DNA form, the CDR3 reads TGTGCCAGCAGCAAAGAGAACGGGGGCACAGATACGCAGTATTTT. Its translation is CASSKENGGTDTQYF. The J gene is TRBJ2-3, the V gene TRBV7-9, with D perhaps matching TRBD2 (5 bases). Germline CDR1 and CDR2: SEHNR and FQNEAQ (reference sequence). The CDR3 totals 15 residues. V was pared by 5 bases and J by 1 base, with 13 bases between.

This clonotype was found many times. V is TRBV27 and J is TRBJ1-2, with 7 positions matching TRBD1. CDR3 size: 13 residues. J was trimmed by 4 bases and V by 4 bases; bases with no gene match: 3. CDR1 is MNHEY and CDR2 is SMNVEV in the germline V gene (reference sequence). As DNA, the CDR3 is TGTGCCAGCAGTTCCCGGACAGGCTATGGCTACACCTTC. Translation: CASSSRTGYGYTF.

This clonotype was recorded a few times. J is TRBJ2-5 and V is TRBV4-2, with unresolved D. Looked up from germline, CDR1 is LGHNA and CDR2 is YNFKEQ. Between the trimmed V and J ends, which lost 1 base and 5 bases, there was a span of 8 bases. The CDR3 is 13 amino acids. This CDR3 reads CASSQGILETQYF. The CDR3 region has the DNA TGTGCCAGCAGCCAAGGGATCTTGGAGACCCAGTACTTC.

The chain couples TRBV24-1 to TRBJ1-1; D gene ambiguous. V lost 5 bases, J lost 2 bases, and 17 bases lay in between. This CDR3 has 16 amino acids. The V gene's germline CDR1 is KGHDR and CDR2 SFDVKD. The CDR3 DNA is TGTGCCACCAGTGTTAATTCCGGTGGCCACAACACTGAAGCTTTCTTT. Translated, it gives CATSVNSGGHNTEAFF.

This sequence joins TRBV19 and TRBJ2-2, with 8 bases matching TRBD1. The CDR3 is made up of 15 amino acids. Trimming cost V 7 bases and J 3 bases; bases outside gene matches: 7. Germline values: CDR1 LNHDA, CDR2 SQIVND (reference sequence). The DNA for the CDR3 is TGTGCCAGTACCACTTCAGGGGGCTACACCGGGGAGCTGTTTTTT. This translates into CASTTSGGYTGELFF.

CDR3: CASSEAMRNYGYTF. The CDR3 DNA follows: TGTGCCAGCAGTGAAGCTATGCGTAACTATGGCTACACCTTC. This chain uses TRBV7-2 with TRBJ1-2, with unresolved D. This CDR3 is built from 14 residues. Germline-derived CDR1 and CDR2 are SGHTA and FQGNSA. V shed 6 bases and J shed 1 base, with 12 bases lying between them.

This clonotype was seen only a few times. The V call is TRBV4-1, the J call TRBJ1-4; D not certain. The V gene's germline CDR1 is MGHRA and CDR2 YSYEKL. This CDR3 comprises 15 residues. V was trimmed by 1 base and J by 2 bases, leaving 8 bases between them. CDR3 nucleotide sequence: TGCGCCAGCAGCCAAGTCTTGGGCACTAATGAAAAACTGTTTTTT. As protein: CASSQVLGTNEKLFF.